This T cell receptor beta chain was obtained from a study of blood T cell repertoires in COVID-19. Study-level information: Collection of acute and convalescent COVID-19 samples took place in the United States, Italy and Spain. T cells, B-cell-depleted T cells, or PBMCs provided the cDNA or gDNA that served as material.

Under the authors' procedure: Reference gene primers were amplified, and this amplification served to estimate nucleated cell counts. The repertoire was sequenced with immunoSEQ multiplex PCR; TCRdb's copy has only in-frame clones and lacks some. V and J calls plus clone size are reproduced from that table; the DNA served to infer D and trimming. The repertoire includes 50,000 to 75,000 clones, roughly 91% of them detected once, and 8.6% sits in the top ten. The germline V gene has CDR1 GTSNPN and CDR2 SVGIG (reference sequence). The CDR3 totals 10 residues. With 5 bases clipped from V and 8 bases from J, the junction kept 3 bases outside the gene matches.

This sequence originates from a human donor in a cohort sampled during active COVID-19. The source material was peripheral blood. The gene calls are TRBV30 and TRBJ2-7; 7 bases map to TRBD1. The CDR3 region has the DNA TGTGCCTGGCAGGGGGATAAGCAGTACTTC. This translates into CAWQGDKQYF.